Following are 5 T cell receptor beta chains from one sample sequenced in a study of shared clonotypes between healthy human individuals (dated by TCRdb to about 2020). For the CD8 naive samples, CD45RO-negative cells were positively selected for CCR7, yielding a CD45RA+CCR7+ population from which TemRA cells were excluded. Libraries were prepared through the immunoSEQ multiplex PCR assay. TCRdb took this table from immuneACCESS and kept in-frame rearrangements with V and J called. Such tables lack part of the clones; where checked against another copy, unresolved V genes explain under half of the gap, and the rest is unexplained. Within this sample are millions of clones, with approximately 94% of them counted one time only. 1.1% of the sample is taken by the ten largest. Sequenced input: naive CD8+ T cells sorted from blood. This specimen's cell subset or site label, interpreted: CD45RA+CCR7+. Every receptor here comes from a man aged 18 to 29 in good health.

The chain joins TRBV7-8 to TRBJ2-6, with D unresolved. This CDR3 has 15 residues. V was trimmed by 1 base and J by 2 bases, leaving 6 bases between them. Per germline, CDR1 SGHVS and CDR2 FQNEAQ. CDR3 sequence reads: CASSLEGPGANVLTF. The CDR3 DNA reads TGTGCCAGCAGCTTAGAGGGCCCTGGGGCCAACGTCCTGACTTTC.

This chain joins TRBV4-1 and TRBJ1-1, with D tentatively TRBD1 (6 bases). The germline CDR1 and CDR2 sequences are MGHRA and YSYEKL. This CDR3 has 15 amino acids. V lost 4 bases, J lost 6 bases, and 18 bases lay in between. CDR3 DNA sequence: TGCGCCAGCAGCCCGCCGTCGACGGGGGGCGCTGAAGCTTTCTTT. This gives the protein CASSPPSTGGAEAFF.

The chain recombines TRBV7-9 with TRBJ2-1; no firm D call. The CDR3 sequence is 18 residues long. Germline loops: CDR1 SEHNR, CDR2 FQNEAQ (reference sequence). Trimming pared 5 bases from V and 0 bases from J, leaving 20 bases between. In nucleotides, the CDR3 is TGTGCCAGCAGCCCCCCTTCCTCTTCTCCTAGCTCCTACAATGAGCAGTTCTTC. Its protein product is CASSPPSSSPSSYNEQFF.

The J gene is TRBJ2-1, the V gene TRBV14, with 8 nucleotides matching TRBD2. The CDR3 sequence is 18 residues long. V gave up 0 bases and J gave up 3 bases; unmatched junction bases: 10. Germline assignment: CDR1 SGHDN and CDR2 FVKESK. The CDR3 nucleotides read TGTGCCAGCAGCCAAGATCGCGGTAGCGGGGTATTCTACAATGAGCAGTTCTTC. Its translation: CASSQDRGSGVFYNEQFF.

In DNA form, the CDR3 reads TGTGCCAGCTCACCAGGGCAGCGGGAGTACGAGCAGTACTTC. The encoded protein is CASSPGQREYEQYF. The chain couples TRBV18 to TRBJ2-7, with 8 bases matching TRBD2. This CDR3 has 14 amino acids. With V trimmed by 2 bases and J by 4 bases, 4 bases remained unmatched. The germline V gene encodes CDR1 KGHSH and CDR2 LQKENI.